Below are 8 T cell receptor beta chains sequenced from a single sample in a study of T-cell memory formation after mild COVID-19. TCRdb reanalysed the 5' RACE reads using MiXCR and keeps one entry per CDR3 protein. The data contain roughly 560,000 distinct CDR3 sequences, about 20% of them seen just once; the ten biggest clones take up under 15%. Sequenced input: PBMCs or a T cell subset sorted from them (not recorded which). The source of these receptors is an adult woman who had mild COVID-19 (a few samples of this study predate the infection). Cell type and time point are not known.

This clonotype was found a few times. This rearrangement joins TRBV5-5 to TRBJ1-2; D remains ambiguous. The germline V gene encodes CDR1 SGHKS and CDR2 YYEKEE (reference sequence). V was pared by 4 bases and J by 3 bases, with 10 bases between. The CDR3 sequence is 13 residues long. This chain's CDR3 is CASSPWTYYGYTF. The CDR3, as DNA: TGTGCCAGCAGCCCCTGGACTTACTATGGCTACACCTTC.

The chain carries TRBV7-2 and TRBJ2-5; possible D gene TRBD1, 5 bases. This CDR3 has 13 amino acids. CDR1 and CDR2 from the germline V gene are SGHTA and FQGNSA. V lost 3 bases and J 8 bases, leaving 13 bases between the germline ends. This CDR3 is CASSFGQPATQYF. The DNA of the CDR3 is TGTGCCAGCAGCTTTGGACAACCGGCAACCCAGTACTTC. The complete variable domain, with remaining parts taken from reference TRBV7-2 and TRBJ2-5, reads GAGVSQSPSNKVTEKGKDVELRCDPISGHTALYWYRQSLGQGLEFLIYFQGNSAPDKSGLPSDRFSAERTGGSVSTLTIQRTQQEDSAVYLCASSFGQPATQYFGPGTRLLVL.

This clonotype occurred many times. The chain couples TRBV12-3 or TRBV12-4 to TRBJ1-5, with 7 nucleotides matching TRBD1. The CDR3 covers 13 residues. With V trimmed by 10 bases and J by 2 bases, 5 bases remained unmatched. CDR3 residues: CATARGGNQPQHF. The CDR3 DNA follows: TGTGCCACCGCCAGGGGGGGCAATCAGCCCCAGCATTTT.

The chain uses TRBV7-2 and TRBJ2-3; D not certain. This CDR3 is built from 15 residues. The ends were cut back, 5 bases at V and 0 bases at J, with 12 bases in the middle. Germline V gives CDR1 SGHTA, CDR2 FQGNSA. For the CDR3, the DNA is TGTGCCAGCAGCCCCCAAGGTTTTAGCACAGATACGCAGTATTTT. This sequence encodes CASSPQGFSTDTQYF.

The chain is built from TRBV20-1 and TRBJ2-2, with D possibly TRBD1 on 6 matching bases. CDR3 length equals 16 residues. Germline V gene lookup returns CDR1 DFQATT and CDR2 SNEGSKA (reference sequence). The V and J ends lost 2 bases and 0 bases respectively, with 13 bases between them. Here the CDR3 reads CSARQPGTSNTGELFF. The CDR3 DNA is TGCAGTGCTAGACAACCAGGGACATCGAACACCGGGGAGCTGTTTTTT.

The chain employs TRBV24-1 and TRBJ2-2; 8 bases are shared with TRBD1. The J segment lost 3 bases and the V segment lost 2 bases, leaving 4 bases of the junction unmatched. From germline, CDR1 is KGHDR and CDR2 SFDVKD. This CDR3 has 16 residues. Here the CDR3 DNA reads TGTGCCACCAGTGATTCGGAACAGGGGGACACCGGGGAGCTGTTTTTT. This sequence encodes CATSDSEQGDTGELFF.

In its sample, this clonotype was seen a few times. The V gene is TRBV20-1, the J gene TRBJ2-7; 13 bases are shared with TRBD2. The junction had 7 bases not matched to a gene; V was cut back by 5 bases and J by 0 bases. CDR1 DFQATT and CDR2 SNEGSKA come from the germline V gene (reference sequence). CDR3 length: 16 amino acids. This CDR3 is CSAFGLAGAPSYEQYF. CDR3 coding DNA: TGCAGTGCTTTCGGACTAGCGGGGGCCCCCTCCTACGAGCAGTACTTC.

The V and J genes are TRBV6-1 and TRBJ2-2; 10 positions match TRBD2. V shed 2 bases, J shed 6 bases, and the junction held 9 bases outside the gene matches. Germline V gene sequence: CDR1 MNHNS, CDR2 SASEGT. The CDR3 runs to 17 residues. This CDR3 is CASSERSGRALAGELFF. The CDR3 DNA reads as TGTGCCAGCAGTGAAAGGAGCGGGAGGGCCTTAGCCGGGGAGCTGTTTTTT.